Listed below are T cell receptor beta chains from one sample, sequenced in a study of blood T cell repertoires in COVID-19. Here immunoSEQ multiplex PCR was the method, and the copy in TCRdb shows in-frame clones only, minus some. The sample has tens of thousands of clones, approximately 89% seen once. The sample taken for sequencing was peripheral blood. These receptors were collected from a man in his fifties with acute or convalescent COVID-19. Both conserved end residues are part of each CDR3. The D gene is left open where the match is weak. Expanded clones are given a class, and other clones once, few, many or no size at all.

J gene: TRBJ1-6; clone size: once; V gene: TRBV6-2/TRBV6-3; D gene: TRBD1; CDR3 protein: CASSYGTVPSPLHF; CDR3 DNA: TGTGCCAGCAGTTACGGGACAGTTCCTTCACCCCTCCACTTT
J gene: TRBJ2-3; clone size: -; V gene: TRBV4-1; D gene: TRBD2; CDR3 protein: CASSQIVRGGSDTQYF; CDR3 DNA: TGCGCCAGCAGCCAAATCGTGCGGGGAGGGTCGGATACGCAGTATTTT
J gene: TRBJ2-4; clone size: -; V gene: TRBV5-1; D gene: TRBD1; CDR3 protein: CASSPLGQAKNIQYF; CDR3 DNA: TGCGCCAGCAGCCCCCTCGGACAGGCTAAAAACATTCAGTACTTC
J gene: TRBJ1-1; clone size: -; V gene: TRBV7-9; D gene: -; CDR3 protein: CASSDPGMNTEAFF; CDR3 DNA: TGTGCCAGCAGCGATCCAGGGATGAACACTGAAGCTTTCTTT
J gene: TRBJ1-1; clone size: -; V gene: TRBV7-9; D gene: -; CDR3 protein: CASSLGQADMNTEAFF; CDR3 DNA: TGTGCCAGCAGCTTAGGACAGGCCGACATGAACACTGAAGCTTTCTTT
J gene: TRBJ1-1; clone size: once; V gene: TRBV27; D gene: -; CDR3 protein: CASSQQLNTEAFF; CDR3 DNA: TGTGCCAGCAGCCAACAGCTGAACACTGAAGCTTTCTTT
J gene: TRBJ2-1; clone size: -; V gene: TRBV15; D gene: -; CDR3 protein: CATSRAGSSYNEQFF; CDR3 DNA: TGTGCCACCAGCAGGGCCGGGTCCTCCTACAATGAGCAGTTCTTC
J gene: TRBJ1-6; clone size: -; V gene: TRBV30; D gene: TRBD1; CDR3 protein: CAWKGQVYSPLHF; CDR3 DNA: TGTGCCTGGAAGGGACAGGTCTACTCACCCCTCCACTTT
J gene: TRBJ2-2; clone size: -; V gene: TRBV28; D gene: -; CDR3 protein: CASRIGHSTGELFF; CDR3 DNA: TGTGCCAGCAGGATAGGACACTCCACCGGGGAGCTGTTTTTT
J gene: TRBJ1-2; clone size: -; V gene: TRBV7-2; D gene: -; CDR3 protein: CASSPSTGWGYTF; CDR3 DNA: TGTGCCAGCAGCCCATCTACAGGGTGGGGCTACACCTTC
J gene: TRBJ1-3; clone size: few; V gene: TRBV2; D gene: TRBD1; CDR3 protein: CASSGGGGNTIYF; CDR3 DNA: TGTGCCAGCAGTGGAGGGGGCGGAAACACCATATATTTT
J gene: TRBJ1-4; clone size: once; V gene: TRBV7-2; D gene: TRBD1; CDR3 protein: CASSPDRGSEKLFF; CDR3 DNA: TGTGCCAGCAGCCCTGACAGGGGGAGTGAAAAACTGTTTTTT
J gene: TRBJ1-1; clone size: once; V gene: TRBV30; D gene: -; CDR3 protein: CAWSVRVLGYMNTEAFF; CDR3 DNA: TGTGCCTGGAGTGTACGGGTGTTAGGATACATGAACACTGAAGCTTTCTTT
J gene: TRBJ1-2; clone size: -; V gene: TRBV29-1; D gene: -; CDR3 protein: CSGRDSYGYTF; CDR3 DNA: TGCAGCGGCAGGGATAGCTATGGCTACACCTTC
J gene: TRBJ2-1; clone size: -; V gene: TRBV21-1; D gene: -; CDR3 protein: CASSISRGVPRGQFF; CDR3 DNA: TGTGCCAGCAGCATCAGCCGGGGGGTTCCACGAGGGCAGTTCTTC
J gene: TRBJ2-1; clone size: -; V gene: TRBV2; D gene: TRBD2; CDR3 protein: CASSVGGHYADEQFF; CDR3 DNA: TGTGCCAGCAGTGTGGGAGGGCACTACGCTGATGAGCAGTTCTTC
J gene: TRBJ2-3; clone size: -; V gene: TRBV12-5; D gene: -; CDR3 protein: CASGLADGGFSTDTQYF; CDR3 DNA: TGTGCTAGTGGTTTGGCAGACGGGGGTTTTAGCACAGATACGCAGTATTTT
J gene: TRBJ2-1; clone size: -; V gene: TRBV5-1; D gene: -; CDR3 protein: CASSLGIRDNEQFF; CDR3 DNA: TGCGCCAGCAGCTTGGGCATCCGGGACAATGAGCAGTTCTTC
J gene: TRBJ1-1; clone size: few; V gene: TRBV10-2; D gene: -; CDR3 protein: CATRDLSTEAFF; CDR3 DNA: TGCGCCACCCGGGACTTGAGCACTGAAGCTTTCTTT
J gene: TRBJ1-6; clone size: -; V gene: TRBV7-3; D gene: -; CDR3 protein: CASSRQANSPLHF; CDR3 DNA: TGTGCCAGCAGCCGACAGGCAAATTCACCCCTCCACTTT
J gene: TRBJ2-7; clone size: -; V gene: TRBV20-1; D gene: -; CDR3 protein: CSARSGYEQYF; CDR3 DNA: TGCAGTGCTAGGTCCGGCTACGAGCAGTACTTC
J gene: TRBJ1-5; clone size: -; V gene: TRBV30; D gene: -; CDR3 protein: CAWNPGHNQPQHF; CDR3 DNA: TGTGCCTGGAATCCGGGACACAATCAGCCCCAGCATTTT
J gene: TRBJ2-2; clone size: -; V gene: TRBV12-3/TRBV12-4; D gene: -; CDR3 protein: CASRITNTGELFF; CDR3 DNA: TGTGCCAGCAGAATAACGAACACCGGGGAGCTGTTTTTT
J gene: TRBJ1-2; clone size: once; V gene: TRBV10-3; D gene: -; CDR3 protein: CAISGQGGEYGYTF; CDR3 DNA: TGTGCCATCAGTGGGCAGGGAGGAGAGTATGGCTACACCTTC
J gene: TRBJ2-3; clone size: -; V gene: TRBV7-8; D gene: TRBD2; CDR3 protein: CASSTLAGKTGDTQYF; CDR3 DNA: TGTGCCAGCAGCACACTAGCGGGGAAAACGGGGGATACGCAGTATTTT
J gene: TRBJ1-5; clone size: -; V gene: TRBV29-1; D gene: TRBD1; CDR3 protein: CSVGGQDQPQHF; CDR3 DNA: TGCAGCGTTGGGGGACAGGACCAGCCCCAGCATTTT
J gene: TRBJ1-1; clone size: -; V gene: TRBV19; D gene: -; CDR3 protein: CASRSHENTEAFF; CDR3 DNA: TGTGCCAGTAGGAGCCATGAGAACACTGAAGCTTTCTTT
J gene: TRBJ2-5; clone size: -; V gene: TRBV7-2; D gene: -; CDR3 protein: CASSGGFWGEETQYF; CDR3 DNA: TGTGCCAGCAGCGGGGGCTTCTGGGGAGAAGAGACCCAGTACTTC
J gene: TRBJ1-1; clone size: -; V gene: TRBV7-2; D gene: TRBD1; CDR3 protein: CASSLGQTNTEAFF; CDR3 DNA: TGTGCCAGCAGCTTGGGACAGACGAACACTGAAGCTTTCTTT
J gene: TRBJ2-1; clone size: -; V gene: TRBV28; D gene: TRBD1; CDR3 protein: CASRMTGGFNEQFF; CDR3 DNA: TGTGCCAGCAGGATGACAGGGGGTTTCAATGAGCAGTTCTTC
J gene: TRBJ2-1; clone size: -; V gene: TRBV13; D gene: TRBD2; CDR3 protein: CASSLASGGAEEQFF; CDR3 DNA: TGTGCCAGCAGCTTAGCTAGCGGGGGGGCCGAGGAGCAGTTCTTC
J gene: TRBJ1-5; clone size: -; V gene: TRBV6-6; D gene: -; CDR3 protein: CASSYIRGQSNQPQHF; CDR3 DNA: TGTGCCAGCAGTTACATCAGGGGTCAGAGCAATCAGCCCCAGCATTTT
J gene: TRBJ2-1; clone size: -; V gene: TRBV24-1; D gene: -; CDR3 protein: CATSEAGPSYNEQFF; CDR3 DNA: TGTGCCACCAGTGAGGCGGGACCTTCCTACAATGAGCAGTTCTTC
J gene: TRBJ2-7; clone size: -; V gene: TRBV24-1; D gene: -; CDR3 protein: CATSDLRDEQYF; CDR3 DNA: TGTGCCACCAGTGATTTGCGGGACGAGCAGTACTTC
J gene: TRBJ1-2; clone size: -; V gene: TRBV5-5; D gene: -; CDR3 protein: CASSLKDTDNPNYGYTF; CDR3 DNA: TGTGCCAGCAGCTTGAAGGACACAGATAACCCTAACTATGGCTACACCTTC
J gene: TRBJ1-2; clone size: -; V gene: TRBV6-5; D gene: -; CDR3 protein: CASSPGAGGYTF; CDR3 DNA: TGTGCCAGCAGTCCAGGCGCGGGTGGCTACACCTTC
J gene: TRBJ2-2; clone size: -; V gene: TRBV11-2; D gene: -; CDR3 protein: CASSLAGLTGELFF; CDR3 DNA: TGTGCCAGCAGCTTAGCGGGATTAACCGGGGAGCTGTTTTTT
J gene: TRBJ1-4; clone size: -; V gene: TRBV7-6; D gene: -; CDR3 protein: CASSKTVATNEKLFF; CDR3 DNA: TGTGCCAGCAGCAAGACAGTTGCAACTAATGAAAAACTGTTTTTT
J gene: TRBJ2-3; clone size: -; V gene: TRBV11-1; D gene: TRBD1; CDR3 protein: CASSLMGQDADTQYF; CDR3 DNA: TGTGCCAGCAGCTTAATGGGACAGGATGCAGATACGCAGTATTTT
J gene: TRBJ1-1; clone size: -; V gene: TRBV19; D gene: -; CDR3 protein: CASSQGASNTEAFF; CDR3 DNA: TGTGCCAGTAGCCAAGGGGCCTCGAACACTGAAGCTTTCTTT
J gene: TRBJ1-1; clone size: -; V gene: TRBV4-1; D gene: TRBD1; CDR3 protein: CASSRPGQGAGAFF; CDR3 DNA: TGCGCCAGCAGCCGCCCGGGACAGGGGGCCGGAGCTTTCTTT
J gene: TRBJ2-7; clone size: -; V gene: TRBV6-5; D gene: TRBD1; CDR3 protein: CASRWETGSSYEQYF; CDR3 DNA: TGTGCCAGCAGGTGGGAGACAGGGTCATCCTACGAGCAGTACTTC
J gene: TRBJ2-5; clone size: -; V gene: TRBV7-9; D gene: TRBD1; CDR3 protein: CASKVKWGTGGMETQYF; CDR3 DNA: TGTGCCAGCAAAGTAAAATGGGGGACAGGGGGAATGGAGACCCAGTACTTC
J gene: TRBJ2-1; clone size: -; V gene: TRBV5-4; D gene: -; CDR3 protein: CASSLKIGSDEQFF; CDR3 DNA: TGTGCCAGCAGCTTGAAGATAGGGAGTGATGAGCAGTTCTTC
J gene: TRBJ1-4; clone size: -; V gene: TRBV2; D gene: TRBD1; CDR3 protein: CASSGESTRGQVNEKLFF; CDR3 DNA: TGTGCCAGCAGTGGGGAATCCACCCGGGGACAGGTTAATGAAAAACTGTTTTTT
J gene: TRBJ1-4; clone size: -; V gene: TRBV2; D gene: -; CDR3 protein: CASSEPRVGEKLFF; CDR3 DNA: TGTGCCAGCAGTGAGCCTCGGGTGGGTGAAAAACTGTTTTTT
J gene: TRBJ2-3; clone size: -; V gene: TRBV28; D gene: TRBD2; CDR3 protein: CASTVGGRALDTQYF; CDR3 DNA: TGTGCCAGCACTGTTGGCGGGAGGGCCCTAGATACGCAGTATTTT
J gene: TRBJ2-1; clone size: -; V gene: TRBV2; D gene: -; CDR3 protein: CASSEVARGEQFF; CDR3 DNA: TGTGCCAGCAGTGAGGTGGCCCGGGGTGAGCAGTTCTTC